The subject of this entry is one TCR beta chain. This specimen comes from a study of control samples from healthy donors and cancer patients. Assay used: immunoSEQ multiplex PCR; TCRdb lists only in-frame clones, some missing. The table has about 130,000 clones, about 93% seen once. This CDR3 is built from 15 residues. The rearrangement links TRBV1 to TRBJ2-1; no DNA check was done on the table's D call, TRBD2. TRBV1 is noted as a pseudogene. This receptor was identified in a man aged 18 to 30 in good health. Sequencing used blood. The CDR3 protein is CTSSQETSGSGEQFF. CDR3 sequence (DNA): TGCACCAGCAGCCAAGAAACTAGCGGGAGTGGGGAGCAGTTCTTC.